The 18 T cell receptor beta chains below were found in one sample sequenced in a study of T cell responses to AZD1222 COVID-19 vaccine. Sequencing was performed with immunoSEQ multiplex PCR; in TCRdb, only in-frame clones are kept and a portion is missing. The repertoire has around 160,000 clones, roughly 94% of them found once; the top ten carry 5.1%. Sample: peripheral blood, taken 28 days after the second AZD1222 dose. Source of these receptors: an adult who received the AZD1222 COVID-19 vaccine.

DNA of the CDR3: TGTGCCAGCAGTTACAGGGAAAACTATGGCTACACCTTC. Protein: CASSYRENYGYTF. This sequence joins TRBV6-5 and TRBJ1-2; D is uncertain. Looked up from germline, CDR1 is MNHEY and CDR2 is SVGAGI. V lost 2 bases, J lost 2 bases, and 6 bases lay in between. The CDR3 length is 13 residues.

The genes are TRBV30 and TRBJ2-7; 7 bases fit TRBD2. Germline V lookup: CDR1 GTSNPN, CDR2 SVGIG (reference sequence). CDR3 length: 14 residues. J was trimmed by 4 bases and V by 1 base; bases with no gene match: 7. In nucleotides, the CDR3 is TGTGCCTGGAGTGGGGGGGGAGGGTTGTACGAGCAGTACTTC. Its translation: CAWSGGGGLYEQYF. Full variable domain (missing parts from reference TRBV30 and TRBJ2-7): SQTIHQWPATLVQPVGSPLSLECTVEGTSNPNLYWYRQAAGRGLQLLFYSVGIGQISSEVPQNLSASRPQDRQFILSSKKLLLSDSGFYLCAWSGGGGLYEQYFGPGTRLTVT.

The rearrangement joins TRBV28 to TRBJ1-1; 8 bases align to TRBD1. This CDR3 is built from 16 residues. The trim removed 4 bases at V and 6 bases at J, leaving 13 bases unmatched. The germline CDR1 and CDR2 sequences are MDHEN and SYDVKM. As DNA, the CDR3 is TGTGCCAGCAGTTCGGGCAGTCGGGACAGGAAGCCTGAAGCTTTCTTT. This codes for CASSSGSRDRKPEAFF.

This rearrangement joins TRBV9 to TRBJ1-6, with D unclear. The CDR3 totals 13 residues. The V end lost 2 bases, the J end lost 7 bases, and 7 bases lay between the germline ends. Germline V gives CDR1 SGDLS, CDR2 YYNGEE. The CDR3 DNA is TGTGCCAGCAGCGTGGCGACAAATTCACCCCTCCACTTT. It encodes CASSVATNSPLHF.

The gene calls are TRBV28 and TRBJ1-3; D is undetermined. The CDR3 is 16 residues long. From germline, CDR1 is MDHEN and CDR2 SYDVKM. The V and J ends lost 6 bases and 0 bases respectively, with 15 bases between them. The CDR3 loop is CASSLPKGTSGNTIYF. CDR3 DNA: TGTGCCAGCAGCCTCCCCAAGGGTACCTCTGGAAACACCATATATTTT.

This chain uses TRBV4-3 with TRBJ1-2; no clear D gene. The CDR3 spans 14 residues. Trimming pared 0 bases from V and 5 bases from J, leaving 10 bases between. In germline, CDR1 is LGHNA, CDR2 YSLEER. The CDR3 sequence: CASSQDLEKYGYTF. CDR3 sequence (DNA): TGCGCCAGCAGCCAAGATTTGGAGAAGTATGGCTACACCTTC.

This chain connects TRBV5-1 to TRBJ2-1; D gene unclear. Looked up from germline, CDR1 is SGHRS and CDR2 is YFSETQ. Trimming took off 0 bases at V and 2 bases at J, with 9 bases between the two ends. The CDR3 consists of 15 residues. This CDR3 reads CASSLEGLAYNEQFF. The CDR3 coding sequence is TGCGCCAGCAGCTTGGAGGGATTAGCCTACAATGAGCAGTTCTTC.

This sequence joins TRBV18 and TRBJ2-7, with D possibly being TRBD2 (6 bases). Per the germline V gene, CDR1 is KGHSH and CDR2 is LQKENI. The CDR3 consists of 13 residues. V was shortened by 6 bases and J by 7 bases, with 16 bases between the two germline ends. The CDR3 region is CASSPGVTGEQYF. The DNA for the CDR3 is TGTGCCAGCTCTCCGGGGGTTACGGGGGAGCAGTACTTC.

The count of this clone is one. This chain connects TRBV30 to TRBJ2-3, with 8 bases that match TRBD2. The V gene's germline CDR1 is GTSNPN and CDR2 SVGIG (reference sequence). Unmatched junction bases numbered 2, after V lost 2 bases and J lost 4 bases. CDR3 length: 13 residues. CDR3 nucleotides: TGTGCCTGGAGTCCGGGACTAGCAGATACGCAGTATTTT. It encodes CAWSPGLADTQYF.

The rearrangement links TRBV24-1 to TRBJ1-2; possibly TRBD1 for D (6 bases). The germline CDR1 and CDR2 sequences are KGHDR and SFDVKD. With 3 bases removed from V and 5 bases from J, the gap between germline ends came to 21 bases. This CDR3 is built from 17 residues. CDR3 nucleotides: TGTGCCACCAGTGATACTACAGGGCGCCTGGGGGAATATGGCTACACCTTC. It encodes CATSDTTGRLGEYGYTF.

The J gene is TRBJ2-5, the V gene TRBV12-3 or TRBV12-4; no definite D call. The germline V and J ends were trimmed by 4 bases and 2 bases, with 5 bases remaining between them. The CDR3 consists of 12 residues. The DNA for the CDR3 is TGTGCCAGCAGTTACAATCAAGAGACCCAGTACTTC. The encoded protein is CASSYNQETQYF.

The rearrangement links TRBV27 to TRBJ2-1, with D unclear. V was clipped by 0 bases and J by 2 bases, with 5 bases between them. CDR3 length equals 14 residues. The germline gives CDR1 MNHEY, CDR2 SMNVEV (reference sequence). The CDR3 coding sequence is TGTGCCAGCAGTTTATCCGGCCCCTACAATGAGCAGTTCTTC. This encodes CASSLSGPYNEQFF.

The J gene is TRBJ1-5, the V gene TRBV2; no definite D call. The CDR3 loop spans 13 amino acids. Deletions cut 3 bases from V and 6 bases from J, with 9 bases between. Germline-derived CDR1 and CDR2 are SNHLY and FYNNEI. DNA for the CDR3: TGTGCCAGCAGTGATTCGGAAAGTCAGCCCCAGCATTTT. Encoded protein: CASSDSESQPQHF.

V gene TRBV11-1 combines with J gene TRBJ2-5; the match to TRBD2 covers 9 bases. V gave up 4 bases and J gave up 2 bases; unmatched junction bases: 8. Germline V gene sequence: CDR1 SGHAT, CDR2 FQDESV (reference sequence). There are 16 residues in the CDR3. The CDR3 protein is CASSWGSSGSQETQYF. As DNA, the CDR3 is TGTGCCAGCAGCTGGGGGAGTAGCGGGAGTCAAGAGACCCAGTACTTC. Combining the CDR3 with reference TRBV11-1 and TRBJ2-5 gives the whole variable domain EAEVAQSPRYKITEKSQAVAFWCDPISGHATLYWYRQILGQGPELLVQFQDESVVDDSQLPKDRFSAERLKGVDSTLKIQPAELGDSAMYLCASSWGSSGSQETQYFGPGTRLLVL.

The chain employs TRBV28 and TRBJ2-4; 11 positions agree with TRBD2. This CDR3 has 15 amino acids. After removal of 3 bases from V and 7 bases from J, the junction contained 5 bases not matched to a gene. Germline V gives CDR1 MDHEN, CDR2 SYDVKM. CDR3 loop: CASSFLAGGSNIQYF. Here the CDR3 DNA reads TGTGCCAGCAGTTTCCTAGCGGGAGGTTCGAACATTCAGTACTTC.

The gene calls are TRBV30 and TRBJ1-2; D ambiguous. V shed 1 base and J shed 4 bases, with 10 bases lying between them. Germline assignment: CDR1 GTSNPN and CDR2 SVGIG (reference sequence). This CDR3 has 13 amino acids. CDR3 protein: CAWSANERYGYTF. DNA of the CDR3: TGTGCCTGGAGTGCAAACGAGCGCTATGGCTACACCTTC.

The chain has TRBV19 and TRBJ2-1; maybe TRBD2 (6 bases). This CDR3 has 15 amino acids. With 4 bases removed from V and 1 base from J, the gap between germline ends came to 11 bases. CDR1 and CDR2 from the germline V gene are LNHDA and SQIVND (reference sequence). In nucleotides, the CDR3 is TGTGCCAGTAGTAGCTCGGGACTTTCCTACAATGAGCAGTTCTTC. Translation: CASSSSGLSYNEQFF.

Concerning this clone itself: At one end, the junction sequence differs from germline, possibly due to a read error. The chain uses TRBV6-1 and TRBJ1-5, with D maybe TRBD1 (6 bases). The CDR3 totals 13 residues. Germline V CDR1 and CDR2: MNHNS, SASEGT. CDR3 protein: CASSEGGPQPQHF. As DNA, the CDR3 is TGTGCCAGCAGCGAAGGGGGGCCTCAGCCCCAGCATTTT.